This record looks at one TCR beta chain sequence and its context. These data come from a study of T cell changes during pregnancy in multiple sclerosis. Libraries were prepared by immunoSEQ multiplex PCR; TCRdb keeps only in-frame clonotypes and omits some of them. The sample carries tens of thousands of clones, around 84% recorded once. The sequenced sample was CD4+ T cells from peripheral blood mononuclear cells, obtained before pregnancy. The origin of this receptor is a female donor with multiple sclerosis, enrolled in a pregnancy study.

The CDR3 region is CASAKGVNQPQHF. In nucleotides, the CDR3 is TGTGCCAGCGCAAAGGGGGTCAATCAGCCCCAGCATTTT. The chain joins TRBV19 to TRBJ1-5, with D possibly TRBD1 on 6 matching bases. The CDR3 is 13 residues long. Germline V gene lookup returns CDR1 LNHDA and CDR2 SQIVND (reference sequence). The V end lost 9 bases, the J end lost 3 bases, and 12 bases lay between the germline ends.